Here is one T cell receptor beta chain with its context. This clone was detected only a few times. Its antigen remains undetermined. Base qualities are missing; no much larger clone stands one base away. The immunoSEQ Assay was used to sequence TCR beta CDR3 regions from DNA. The study's own analysis went as follows. To compute T cell density, TCR beta template counts were normalized to usable DNA, which was estimated by amplifying housekeeping genes. The preseqR package was used to estimate richness by extrapolating to 400,000 templates for PBMC samples and to 120,000 templates for tissue samples. Clonality was defined as one minus Pielou's evenness. Differential abundance testing on productive amino-acid clonotypes, with a minimum total count of 5 and an alpha of 0.1, was used to identify tissue-enriched TCRs. The Jaccard Index and the Morisita Overlap Index were used to quantify repertoire overlap between compartments. GLIPH grouped TCR beta CDR3s together with public tetramer-defined viral CDR3s, and a viral motif had to include at least three viral sequences and show V-gene enrichment. This is the immuneACCESS table as TCRdb keeps it, with only in-frame sequences that have V and J called. A part of the clones is gone; compared with another copy, unresolved V genes explain less than half, and the rest is unexplained. V, J and clone size are taken as reported in that table, and D and trimming were inferred from the DNA itself. Recorded for this sample are around 130,000 clones; roughly 90% of them occurred a single time. The ten largest account for around 1.7% of the sample.

At diagnosis, peripheral blood, uninvolved tumor-adjacent lung and tumor were collected and were preserved as a mix of fresh-frozen and FFPE material. For TCR repertoire profiling, blood samples were analyzed as peripheral blood mononuclear cells. The source of the sample is a study of T cells in localized non-small cell lung cancer (TCRdb year 2020). Describing the broader study: The study analyzed T cell repertoires of 236 early-stage NSCLC patients, comparing tumors and uninvolved tumor-adjacent lungs. The cohort consisted of around 250 treatment-naive NSCLC patients whose localized lung tumors had been resected. Of the NSCLC patients, roughly 130 were male and around 97 were female, and the mean age was roughly 61 years. The research as a whole found: A median of approximately 62 of the top 100 tumor clones turned up in the paired uninvolved adjacent lung, and under 30 of those clones also ranked among the top 100 of that same adjacent lung. Higher blood T cell density associated with longer overall survival, while higher adjacent-lung clonality associated with shorter survival. Since the design was exploratory, TCR variables were selected using unadjusted p-values with no false-discovery rate correction. Because multi-region tumor sequencing was not performed, intratumor heterogeneity could not be ruled out. The highest T cell clonality was observed in uninvolved tumor-adjacent lung, where clonality exceeded that of tumor, suggesting that antigenic responses were more focused in uninvolved tumor-adjacent lung.

From the germline V gene, CDR1 is MDHEN and CDR2 is SYDVKM. The CDR3 goes from the cysteine to the phenylalanine over 14 residues. Only CDR3 DNA remains: 42 bases, in frame from the first base. Relative to germline, V is 5 bases shorter and J is 2 bases shorter, with 13 bases between their ends. The chain employs TRBV28 and TRBJ2-7; the D gene cannot be resolved beyond TRBD1 or TRBD2, each matching 5 bases. The source of this sequence is an older female donor with stage I lung adenocarcinoma. The specimen was peripheral blood, collected before any cancer treatment. The CDR3: CASSKSGPAYEQYF. At the DNA level, the sequence is TGTGCCAGCAGTAAATCGGGACCAGCCTACGAGCAGTACTTC.